This T cell receptor (beta chain) was obtained from a study of blood T cell repertoires in COVID-19. As for the study in general: The United States, Italy and Spain were the sources of the acute and convalescent COVID-19 samples.

V was trimmed by 8 bases and J by 2 bases, leaving 22 bases between them. The CDR3 runs to 16 residues. In germline, CDR1 is MNHEY, CDR2 SMNVEV (reference sequence). The table came from immunoSEQ multiplex PCR; TCRdb's copy has only in-frame clones and leaves some out. The sample holds around 700,000 clones; approximately 90% are singletons and the top ten take 0.2% to 0.3%. This clonotype was sampled from a woman aged 18-29 years with acute or convalescent COVID-19. The rearrangement uses TRBV27 and TRBJ2-7, with D perhaps TRBD1 (6 bases). Sequencing used peripheral blood. For the CDR3, the DNA is TGTGCCAGCGGACTTCCGGGACAACTACCGGCCTACGAGCAGTACTTC. Amino acid sequence: CASGLPGQLPAYEQYF.